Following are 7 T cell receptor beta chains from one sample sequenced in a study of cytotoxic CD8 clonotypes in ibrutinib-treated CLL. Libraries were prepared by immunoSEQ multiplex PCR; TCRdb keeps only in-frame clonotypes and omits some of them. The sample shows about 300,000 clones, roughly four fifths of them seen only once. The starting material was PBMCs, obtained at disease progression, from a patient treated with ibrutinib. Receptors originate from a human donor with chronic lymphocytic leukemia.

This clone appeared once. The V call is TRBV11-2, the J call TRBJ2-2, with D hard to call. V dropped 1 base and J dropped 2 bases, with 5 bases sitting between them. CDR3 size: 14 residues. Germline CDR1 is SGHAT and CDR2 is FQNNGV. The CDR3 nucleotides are TGTGCCAGCAGCTTAGTACCAAACACCGGGGAGCTGTTTTTT. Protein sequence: CASSLVPNTGELFF.

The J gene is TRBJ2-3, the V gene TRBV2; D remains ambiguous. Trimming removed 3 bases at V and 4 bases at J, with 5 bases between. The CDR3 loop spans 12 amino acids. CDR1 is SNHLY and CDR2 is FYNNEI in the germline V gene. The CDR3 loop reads CASSDLSDTQYF. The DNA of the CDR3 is TGTGCCAGCAGTGACCTCTCAGATACGCAGTATTTT.

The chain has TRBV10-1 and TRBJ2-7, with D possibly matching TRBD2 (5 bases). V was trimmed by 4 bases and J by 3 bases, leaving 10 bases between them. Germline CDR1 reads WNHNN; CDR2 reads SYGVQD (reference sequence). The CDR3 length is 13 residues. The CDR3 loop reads CASSGTGSYEQYF. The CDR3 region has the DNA TGCGCCAGCAGTGGTACGGGAAGCTACGAGCAGTACTTC.

The CDR3 region has the DNA TGTGCCAGCAGCTTAATGGCGGGGAACCCCTATGGCTACACCTTC. Translating gives CASSLMAGNPYGYTF. The chain couples TRBV7-2 to TRBJ1-2; D is uncertain. The germline gives CDR1 SGHTA, CDR2 FQGNSA. This CDR3 contains 15 residues. The V and J ends lost 2 bases and 4 bases respectively, with 14 bases between them.

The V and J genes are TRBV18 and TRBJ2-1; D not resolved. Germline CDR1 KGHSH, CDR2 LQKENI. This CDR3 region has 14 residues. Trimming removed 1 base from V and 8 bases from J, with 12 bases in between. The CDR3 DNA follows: TGTGCCAGCTCACCACTTATATCTACGGATGAGCAGTTCTTC. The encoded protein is CASSPLISTDEQFF.

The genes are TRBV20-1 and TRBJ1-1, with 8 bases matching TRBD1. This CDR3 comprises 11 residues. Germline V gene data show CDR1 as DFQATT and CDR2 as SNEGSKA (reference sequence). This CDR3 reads CRTGENTEAFF. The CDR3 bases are TGCAGGACAGGGGAGAACACTGAAGCTTTCTTT.

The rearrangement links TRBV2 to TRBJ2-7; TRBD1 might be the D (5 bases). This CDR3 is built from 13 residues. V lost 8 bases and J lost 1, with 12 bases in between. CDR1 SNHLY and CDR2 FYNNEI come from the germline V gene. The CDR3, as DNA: TGTGCCAGCCAGGACGCAGGGTCCTACGAGCAGTACTTC. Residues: CASQDAGSYEQYF.